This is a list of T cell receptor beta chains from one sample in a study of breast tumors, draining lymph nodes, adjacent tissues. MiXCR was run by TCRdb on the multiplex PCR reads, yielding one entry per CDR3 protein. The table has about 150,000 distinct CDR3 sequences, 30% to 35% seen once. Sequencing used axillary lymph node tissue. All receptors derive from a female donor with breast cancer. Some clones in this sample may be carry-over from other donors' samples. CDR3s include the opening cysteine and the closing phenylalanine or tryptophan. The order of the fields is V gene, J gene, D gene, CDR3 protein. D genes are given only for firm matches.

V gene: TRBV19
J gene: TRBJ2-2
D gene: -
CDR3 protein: CASSIPAGTGELFF

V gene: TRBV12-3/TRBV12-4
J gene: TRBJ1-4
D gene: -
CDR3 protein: CASSYNTGTTNEKLFF

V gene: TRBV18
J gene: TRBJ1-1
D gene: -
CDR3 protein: CASSPGGTNTEAFF

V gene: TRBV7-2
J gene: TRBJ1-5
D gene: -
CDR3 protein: CASSFGGHQPQHF

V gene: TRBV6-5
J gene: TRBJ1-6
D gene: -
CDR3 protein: CASSHRVLGPALHF

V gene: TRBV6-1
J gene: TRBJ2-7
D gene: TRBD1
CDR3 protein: CASSEPGQGLLEQYF

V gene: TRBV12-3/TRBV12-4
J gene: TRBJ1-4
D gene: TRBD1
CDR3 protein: CASNPSLLQGATNEKLFF

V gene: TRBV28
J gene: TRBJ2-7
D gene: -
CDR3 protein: CASSFPRPPYEQYF

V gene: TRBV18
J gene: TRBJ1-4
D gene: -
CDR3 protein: CASSPLPQTGLNEKLFF

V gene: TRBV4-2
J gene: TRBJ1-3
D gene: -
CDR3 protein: CASSQEGPATYSGNTIYF

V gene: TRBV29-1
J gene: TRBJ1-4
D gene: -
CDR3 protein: CSVVFSEKLFF

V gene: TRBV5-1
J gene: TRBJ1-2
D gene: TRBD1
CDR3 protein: CASSLSRQGATYVGYTF

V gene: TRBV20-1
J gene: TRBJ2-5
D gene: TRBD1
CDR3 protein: CSARTGQGETQYF

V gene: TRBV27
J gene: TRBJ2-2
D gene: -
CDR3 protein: CAGSLTTTGELFF

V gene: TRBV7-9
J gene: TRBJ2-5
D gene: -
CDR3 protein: CASSQSQTQYF

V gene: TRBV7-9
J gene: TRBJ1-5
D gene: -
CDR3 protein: CASSPTIGAAHEAQHF

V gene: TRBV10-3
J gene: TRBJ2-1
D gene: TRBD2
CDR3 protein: CAISEGGTRSEQFF

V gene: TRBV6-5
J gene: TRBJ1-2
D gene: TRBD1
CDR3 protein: CASRILGQSYGYTF

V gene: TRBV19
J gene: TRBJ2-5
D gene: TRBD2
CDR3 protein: CASSMGGLAGETQYF

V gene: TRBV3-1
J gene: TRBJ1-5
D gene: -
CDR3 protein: CASSQNREGQPQHF

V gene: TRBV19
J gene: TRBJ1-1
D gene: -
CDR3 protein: CASKWGGGPEAFF

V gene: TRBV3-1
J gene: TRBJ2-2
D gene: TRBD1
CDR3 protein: CASSLTGGWTGELFF

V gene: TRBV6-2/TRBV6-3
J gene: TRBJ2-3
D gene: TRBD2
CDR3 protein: CASSRGGSTDTQYF

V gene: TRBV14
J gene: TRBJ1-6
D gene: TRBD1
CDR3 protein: CASSPRQGPDSPPHF

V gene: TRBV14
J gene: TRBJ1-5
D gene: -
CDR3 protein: CASSRTGFPQHF

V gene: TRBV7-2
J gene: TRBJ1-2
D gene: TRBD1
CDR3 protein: CASSPRDTGTGVRFGYTF

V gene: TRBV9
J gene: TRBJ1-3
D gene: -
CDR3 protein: CASSVDEAGNTIYF

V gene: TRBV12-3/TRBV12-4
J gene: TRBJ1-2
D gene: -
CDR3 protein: CASSHPDSLNYGYTF

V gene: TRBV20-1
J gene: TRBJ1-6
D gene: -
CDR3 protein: CSAKGDPNSPLHF

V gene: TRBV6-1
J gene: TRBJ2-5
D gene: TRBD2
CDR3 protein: CASSHPGQLAGETQYF

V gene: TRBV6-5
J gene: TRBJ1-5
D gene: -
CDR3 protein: CASSSNRRSGGSQPQHF

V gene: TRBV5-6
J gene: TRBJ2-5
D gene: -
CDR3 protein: CASSLAGSQETQYF

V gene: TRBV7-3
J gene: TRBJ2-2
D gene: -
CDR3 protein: CASSLRGGELFF

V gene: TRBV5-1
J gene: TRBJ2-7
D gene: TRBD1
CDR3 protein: CASSTQGTVYEQYF

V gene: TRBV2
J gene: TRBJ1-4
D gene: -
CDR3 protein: CASRRTGLGEKLFF

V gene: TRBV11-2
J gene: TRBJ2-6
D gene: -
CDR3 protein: CASSVYGGRAEAF

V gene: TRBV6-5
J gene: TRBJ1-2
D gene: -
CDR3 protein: CASSHSRTLRGEGYTF

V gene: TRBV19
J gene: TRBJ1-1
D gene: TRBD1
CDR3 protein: CASSIDPTGLNTEAFF

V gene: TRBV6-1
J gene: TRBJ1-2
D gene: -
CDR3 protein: CASSNLQGVGYTF

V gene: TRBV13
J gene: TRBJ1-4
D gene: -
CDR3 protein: CASSPGSATNEKLFF

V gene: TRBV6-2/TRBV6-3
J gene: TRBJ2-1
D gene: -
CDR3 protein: CASRHSGDEQFF

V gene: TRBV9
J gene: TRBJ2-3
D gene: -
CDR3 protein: CASSVGISRLTASTDTQYF

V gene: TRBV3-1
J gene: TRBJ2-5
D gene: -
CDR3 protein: CASSYPRETQYF

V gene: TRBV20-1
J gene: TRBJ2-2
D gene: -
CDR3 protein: CSATGRFLVGELFF

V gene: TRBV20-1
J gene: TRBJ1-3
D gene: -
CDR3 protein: CSATSGSRPGYTIYF

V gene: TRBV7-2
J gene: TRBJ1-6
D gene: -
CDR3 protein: CASSLHDLGNNCPLHF